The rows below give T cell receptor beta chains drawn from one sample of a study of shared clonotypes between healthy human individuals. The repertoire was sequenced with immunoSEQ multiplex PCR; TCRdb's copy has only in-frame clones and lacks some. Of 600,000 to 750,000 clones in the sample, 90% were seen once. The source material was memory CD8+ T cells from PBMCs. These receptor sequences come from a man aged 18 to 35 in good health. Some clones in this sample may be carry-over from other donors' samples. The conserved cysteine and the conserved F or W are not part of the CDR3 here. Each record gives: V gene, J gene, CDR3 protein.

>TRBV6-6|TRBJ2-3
ASSSLAGGGTDTQY
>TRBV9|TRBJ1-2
ASTRGQGPSRNYGYT
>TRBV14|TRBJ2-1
ASSQRGVLYNEQF
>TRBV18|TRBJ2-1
ASTQLTGQGNNEQF
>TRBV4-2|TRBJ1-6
ASRREASSYNSPLH
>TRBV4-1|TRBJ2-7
ASSQGRAGYEQY
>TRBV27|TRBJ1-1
ASSTMGTEAF
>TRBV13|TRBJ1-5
ASSEGGRSNQPQH
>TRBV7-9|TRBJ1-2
ASSAPRGWNYGYT
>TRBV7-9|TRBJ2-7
ASSTPTAYEQY
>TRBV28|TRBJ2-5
ASSPPSPDPPGETQY
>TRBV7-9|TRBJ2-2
ASSLEPSGVTGELF
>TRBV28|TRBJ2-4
ASSFGGGESKNIQY
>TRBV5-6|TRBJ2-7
ASSLASQTYEQY
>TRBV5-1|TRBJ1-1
ASSYTNTEAF
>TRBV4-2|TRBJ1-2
ASSQDAGNYGYT
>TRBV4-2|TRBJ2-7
ASSPLGTGYYEQY
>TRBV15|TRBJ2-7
ATSSGTYEQY
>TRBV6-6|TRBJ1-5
ASSYSTEGRQPQH
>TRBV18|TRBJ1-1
ASSEDRGTEAF
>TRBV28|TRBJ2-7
ASSLSPLGGEQY
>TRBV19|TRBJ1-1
ASSMGPLTEAF
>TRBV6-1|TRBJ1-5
ASSGNQGARSQPQH
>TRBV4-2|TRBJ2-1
ASSQSGGAWRETYNEQF
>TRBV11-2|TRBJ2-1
ASSPRQVRNEQF
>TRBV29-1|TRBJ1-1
SVDNLGGGGTEAF
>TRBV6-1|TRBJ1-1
ASSRIGQGAEAF
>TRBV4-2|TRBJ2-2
ASSQLLIGEDTGELF
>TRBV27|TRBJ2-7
ASSFSTGATYYEQY
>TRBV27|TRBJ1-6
ASSLRQGPYNSPLH
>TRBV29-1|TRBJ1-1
SVWASATEAF
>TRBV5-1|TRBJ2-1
ASSLKQGISYNEQF
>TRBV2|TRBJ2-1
ASGLAGGINEQF
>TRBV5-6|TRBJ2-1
ASSFSSNEQF
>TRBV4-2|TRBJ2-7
ASSPTGRESYEQY
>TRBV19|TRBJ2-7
ASAGGMDYEQY
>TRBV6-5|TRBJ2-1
ASSYRPSGSYNEQF
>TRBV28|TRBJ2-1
ASSFAFGQSSYNEQF